These 2 T cell receptor beta chains were sequenced from one sample in a study of a mutant IDH1 vaccine in newly diagnosed glioma. Using immunoSEQ multiplex PCR, the repertoire was profiled, and TCRdb retains in-frame clones only, with some absent. The sample has 45,000 to 60,000 clones; around nine tenths are singletons. Their antigens remain unidentified. Time point: week 35, safety follow-up. Each dose of the vaccine consisted of 300 ug of mutant IDH1 20-mer peptide, with topical imiquimod. This material consisted of PBMCs, taken from a glioma patient whose treatment included an IDH1 peptide vaccine. All receptors come from a woman in her thirties or forties with glioma.

The V and J genes are TRBV28 and TRBJ1-2; D is ambiguous. The CDR3 sequence is 12 residues long. CDR1 is MDHEN, CDR2 SYDVKM, per germline. Trimming stripped 7 bases from V and 2 bases from J, with 8 bases between. The CDR3 bases are TGTGCCAGCACGGACGGCAACTATGGCTACACCTTC. It codes for CASTDGNYGYTF.

This chain links TRBV7-9 with TRBJ2-1, with 7 bases fitting TRBD2. Trimming cost V 3 bases and J 3 bases; bases outside gene matches: 8. The CDR3 loop spans 16 amino acids. Germline V lookup: CDR1 SEHNR, CDR2 FQNEAQ (reference sequence). CDR3 amino acids: CASSLGGRSFYNEQFF. CDR3 bases: TGTGCCAGCAGCTTGGGCGGGAGATCCTTCTACAATGAGCAGTTCTTC.